These T cell receptor beta chains were read from a single sample in a study of post-analysis software for immune sequencing data. TCRdb reprocessed the PCR reads with MiXCR, giving one entry per CDR3 protein. The data hold roughly 150,000 distinct CDR3 sequences, with about 34% observed a single time. The sequences come from blood, collected after autologous hematopoietic stem cell transplantation. The origin of the receptors is a girl aged 10 to 17 with multiple sclerosis. CDR3s include the opening cysteine and the closing phenylalanine or tryptophan. Each record gives: V gene, J gene, clone size, D gene, CDR3 DNA, CDR3 protein. A D gene is named only where the DNA matches it firmly. A row's size may be missing; if present it is once, few, many or a size class.

>TRBV20-1|TRBJ2-7|-|TRBD1
TGCAGTGCTAGAGACCCGACAGGGCCTACCTACGAGCAGTACTTC
CSARDPTGPTYEQYF
>TRBV2|TRBJ1-2|-|-
TGTGCCAGCAGTGAACCGGGACCGCTTCTCCTGTTAGGCTACACCTTC
CASSEPGPLLLLGYTF
>TRBV20-1|TRBJ2-1|few|-
TGCAGTGCCCCGCCAAGGGGAATCTCCTACAATGAGCAGTTCTTC
CSAPPRGISYNEQFF
>TRBV29-1|TRBJ2-3|few|-
TGCAGCGTTGACGGGGGGACAGCAAGCACAGATACGCAGTATTTT
CSVDGGTASTDTQYF
>TRBV12-3/TRBV12-4|TRBJ1-5|few|-
TGTGCCAGCAGTTTTGTTTTGCGGCCCCAGCATTTT
CASSFVLRPQHF
>TRBV7-6|TRBJ2-1|-|-
TGTGCCAGCAGCTTAGATGGGGTGGGCGAGCAGTTCTTC
CASSLDGVGEQFF
>TRBV19|TRBJ2-7|few|-
-
CASSQVGSGTYF
>TRBV14|TRBJ1-1|once|TRBD1
TGTGCCAGCAGCCGAGCAGGGGGGACTGAAGCTTTCTTT
CASSRAGGTEAFF
>TRBV20-1|TRBJ2-3|few|TRBD2
TGCAGTGCTAGATCCCCCTTAGCGGGAGAAGCAGATACGCAGTATTTT
CSARSPLAGEADTQYF
>TRBV7-2|TRBJ1-1|-|-
TGTGCCAGCAGCTTAGGGGGGGGCGACGTGGCTTTCTTT
CASSLGGGDVAFF
>TRBV20-1|TRBJ2-3|-|-
TGCAGTGCTAGTACAGGCCCGACAGATACGCAGTATTTT
CSASTGPTDTQYF
>TRBV7-2|TRBJ1-1|few|TRBD1
TGTGCCAGCAGCTTAATGGGGACAGTTGTGAACACTGAAGCTTTCTTT
CASSLMGTVVNTEAFF
>TRBV12-3/TRBV12-4|TRBJ2-3|-|TRBD2
TGTGCCAGCGAGCGGGACACAGATACGCAGTATTTT
CASERDTDTQYF
>TRBV5-6|TRBJ2-7|few|-
TGTGCCAGCAGCTCCACAGTACGGAGCTCCTACGAGCAGTACTTC
CASSSTVRSSYEQYF
>TRBV6-1|TRBJ2-5|-|TRBD2
TGTGCCAGCAGTGAAGCGCTAGCGGACCAAGAGACCCAGTACTTC
CASSEALADQETQYF